This T cell receptor (beta chain) was sequenced for a study of T cell repertoires in cytomegalovirus infection. TCRdb called the reads again in MiXCR, with one record for every CDR3 protein. The sample consists of 150,000 or so distinct CDR3 sequences, 25% to 35% of them appearing once. This clonotype was counted a few times. Its antigen is unknown. The source of this sequence is a human donor in good health (CMV status not recorded). Some clones in this sample may be carry-over from other donors' samples. The source was CD8+ T cells from cultured PBMCs, collected from culture after CMV antigen stimulation.

CDR3 sequence: CASSQTHTGGGNQPQHF. The CDR3 bases are TGCGCCAGCAGCCAAACCCATACAGGGGGCGGCAATCAGCCCCAGCATTTT. The rearrangement links TRBV4-1 to TRBJ1-5; 9 nucleotides agree with TRBD1. V was pared by 2 bases and J by 2 bases, with 7 bases of the junction left unmatched. Germline CDR1 and CDR2: MGHRA and YSYEKL. This CDR3 spans 17 amino acids.